This TCR beta chain was sequenced during a study of shared clonotypes between healthy human individuals. CD4+ cells were split into CD45RA+ naive and CD45RA-negative memory subsets. In the original workflow: Junction-only sequences without quality scores came from ImmunoSEQ, so filtering differed. Sequencing was performed with immunoSEQ multiplex PCR; in TCRdb, only in-frame clones are kept and a portion is missing. V and J calls and clone size are as listed in that table; D and trimming were resolved from the DNA. The table includes roughly 1,600,000 clones, about 98.5% detected once. The specimen sequenced was naive CD4+ T cells sorted from blood. As for subset: CD45RA+ positively selected. The sequence derives from a man younger than 40 in good health.

DNA for the CDR3: TGCGCCAGCAGCCCGGGAGGCGGCCCAGGCAATCAGCCCCAGCATTTT. Protein product: CASSPGGGPGNQPQHF. The chain links TRBV5-1 to TRBJ1-5; no firm D call. Germline values: CDR1 SGHRS, CDR2 YFSETQ. The CDR3 loop spans 16 amino acids. Trimming removed 4 bases from V and 2 bases from J, with 16 bases in between. Full variable domain (outside the CDR3, taken from reference TRBV5-1 and TRBJ1-5): KAGVTQTPRYLIKTRGQQVTLSCSPISGHRSVSWYQQTPGQGLQFLFEYFSETQRNKGNFPGRFSGRQFSNSRSEMNVSTLELGDSALYLCASSPGGGPGNQPQHFGDGTRLSIL.